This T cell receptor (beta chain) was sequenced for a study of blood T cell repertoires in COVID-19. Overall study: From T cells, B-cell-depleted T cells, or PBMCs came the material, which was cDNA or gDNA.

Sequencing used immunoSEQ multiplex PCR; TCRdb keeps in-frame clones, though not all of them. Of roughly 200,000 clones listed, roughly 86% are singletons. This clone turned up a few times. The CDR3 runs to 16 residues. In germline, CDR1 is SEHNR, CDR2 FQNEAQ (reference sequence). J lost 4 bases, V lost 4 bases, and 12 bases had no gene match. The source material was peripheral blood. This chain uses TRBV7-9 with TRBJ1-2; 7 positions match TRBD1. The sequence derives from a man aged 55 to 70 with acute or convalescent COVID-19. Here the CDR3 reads CASSSEGAGKGYGYTF. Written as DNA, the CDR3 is TGTGCCAGCAGCTCCGAGGGGGCAGGGAAAGGCTATGGCTACACCTTC.